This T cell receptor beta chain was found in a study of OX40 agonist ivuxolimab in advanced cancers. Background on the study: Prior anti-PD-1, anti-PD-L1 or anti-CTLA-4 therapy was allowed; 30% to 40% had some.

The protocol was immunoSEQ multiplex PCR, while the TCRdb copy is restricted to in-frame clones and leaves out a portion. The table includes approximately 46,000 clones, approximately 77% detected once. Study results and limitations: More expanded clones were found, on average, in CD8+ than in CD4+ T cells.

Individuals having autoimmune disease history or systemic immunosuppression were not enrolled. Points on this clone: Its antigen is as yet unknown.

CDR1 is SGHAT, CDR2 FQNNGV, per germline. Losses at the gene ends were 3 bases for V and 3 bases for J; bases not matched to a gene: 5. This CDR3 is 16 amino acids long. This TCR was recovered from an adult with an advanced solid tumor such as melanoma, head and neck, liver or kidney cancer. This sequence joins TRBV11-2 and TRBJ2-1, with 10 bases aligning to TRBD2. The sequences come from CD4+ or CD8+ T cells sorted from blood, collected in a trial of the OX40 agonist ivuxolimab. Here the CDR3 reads CASSLSSGSHYNEQFF. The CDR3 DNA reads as TGTGCCAGCAGCTTGTCTAGCGGGAGCCACTACAATGAGCAGTTCTTC.